The clone carrying this TCR beta chain has a count of ten or more. The entry originates in a study of CD8+CD57+ T cells in acquired aplastic anemia. The template for TCR beta VDJ and CDR3 sequence profiling was genomic DNA. MiXCR, applied by TCRdb to the reads, yields one record per CDR3 protein. The sample lists approximately 160,000 distinct CDR3 sequences; just under 45% were seen once. The CDR3 runs to 13 residues. V was clipped by 5 bases and J by 12 bases, with 17 bases between them. Sequenced: sorted CD4+, CD8+, or CD8+CD57+ T cells (not recorded which) from PBMCs. The receptor comes from a human donor in good health. The chain uses TRBV12-3 or TRBV12-4 and TRBJ2-1; no firm D call. This CDR3 reads CASSVSHALGQFF. As DNA, the CDR3 is TGTGCCAGCAGTGTGAGTCACGCACTTGGGCAGTTCTTC.